This TCR beta chain was observed in a study of T cell responses to AZD1222 COVID-19 vaccine. Using immunoSEQ multiplex PCR, the repertoire was profiled, and TCRdb retains in-frame clones only, with some absent. This sample yields approximately 190,000 clones, of which roughly 91% are seen a single time; over 0.85% belongs to the top ten. This sequence originates from an adult in good health. This specimen was peripheral blood, taken on day 0 of AZD1222 vaccination.

The CDR3 sequence is CASSLGPLAGYNEQFF. DNA of the CDR3: TGTGCCAGCAGCTTAGGTCCACTAGCGGGATACAATGAGCAGTTCTTC. This rearrangement joins TRBV7-8 to TRBJ2-1; 10 positions match TRBD2. CDR3 length: 16 residues. With V trimmed by 1 base and J by 4 bases, 4 bases remained unmatched. Germline values: CDR1 SGHVS, CDR2 FQNEAQ.